This T cell receptor (beta chain) was captured by sequencing in a study of cytomegalovirus exposure and HLA in healthy donors. General study points: A few chains linked to CMV were shown in vitro to be specific for CMV antigens. DRB1 showed the most TCR associations and HLA-C the fewest in a later analysis, as rates varied by HLA locus.

The PCR contained 60 Vbeta and 13 Jbeta primers. Produced via immunoSEQ multiplex PCR; TCRdb's table is partial and in-frame only. The sample contains 170,000 or so clones, around 84% of which appear only once. This CDR3 has 16 amino acids. Germline values: CDR1 MNHEY, CDR2 SVGAGI. V lost 0 bases and J lost 2; bases outside the gene matches: 7. This clone was found a few times. Its antigen is still unknown. The chain couples TRBV6-5 to TRBJ2-7, with 7 bases fitting TRBD2. The TCR originated in a woman aged 40 to 49 in good health and CMV-seronegative. Sequenced input: PBMCs. The CDR3 region is CASSYSAASGAYEQYF. In nucleotides, the CDR3 is TGTGCCAGCAGTTACTCGGCGGCTAGCGGTGCCTACGAGCAGTACTTC.